This T cell receptor beta chain derives from a study of blood T cell repertoires in COVID-19. Study as a whole: Acute-phase and convalescent COVID-19 samples originated in the United States, Italy and Spain.

The CDR3 totals 15 residues. J lost 5 bases, V lost 0 bases, and 0 bases had no gene match. The germline V gene has CDR1 SGHRS and CDR2 YFSETQ. The authors' processing: The authors estimated nucleated cell counts from reference gene primer amplification. Only in-frame clones appear in the TCRdb table, and some are missing; sequencing was by immunoSEQ multiplex PCR. V, J and clone size are taken as reported in that table, and D and trimming were inferred from the DNA itself. There are fewer than 70,000 clones in the sample; over 75% occur only once, and roughly 2.9% lies in the top ten. J is TRBJ2-3 and V is TRBV5-1; 13 bases fit TRBD2. The TCR comes from a man aged 80 or over with acute or convalescent COVID-19. The sequencing sample was made of peripheral blood. The CDR3 protein is CASSLGLAGGDTQYF. CDR3 in DNA: TGCGCCAGCAGCTTGGGACTAGCGGGAGGAGATACGCAGTATTTT.